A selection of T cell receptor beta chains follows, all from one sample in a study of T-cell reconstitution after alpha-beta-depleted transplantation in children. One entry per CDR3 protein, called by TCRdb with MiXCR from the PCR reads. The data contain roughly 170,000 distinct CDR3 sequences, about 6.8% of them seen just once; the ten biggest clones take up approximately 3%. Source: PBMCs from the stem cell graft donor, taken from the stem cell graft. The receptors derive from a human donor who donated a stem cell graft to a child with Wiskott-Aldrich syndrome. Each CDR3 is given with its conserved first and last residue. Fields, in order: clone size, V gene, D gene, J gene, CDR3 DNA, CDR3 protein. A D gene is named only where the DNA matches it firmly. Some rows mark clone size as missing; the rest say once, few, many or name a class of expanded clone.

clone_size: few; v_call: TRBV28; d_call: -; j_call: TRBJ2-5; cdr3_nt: TGTGCCAGCAGTTTATTGGGGCGCCAAGAGACCCAGTACTTC; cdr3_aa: CASSLLGRQETQYF
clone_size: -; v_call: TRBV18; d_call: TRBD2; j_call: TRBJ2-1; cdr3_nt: TGTGCCAGCTCCCCCGGACTAGCGGGAGAGCTCTCCTACAATGAGCAGTTCTTC; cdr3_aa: CASSPGLAGELSYNEQFF
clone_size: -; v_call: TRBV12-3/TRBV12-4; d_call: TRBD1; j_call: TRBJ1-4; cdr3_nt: TGTGCCAGCAGTAAGACAGGGATGGGTGAAAAACTGTTTTTT; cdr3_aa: CASSKTGMGEKLFF
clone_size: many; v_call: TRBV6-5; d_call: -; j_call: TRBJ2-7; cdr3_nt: TGTGCCAGCAGTTTCAACCGACAGGCCCCTCTACTCGAGCAGTACTTC; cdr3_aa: CASSFNRQAPLLEQYF
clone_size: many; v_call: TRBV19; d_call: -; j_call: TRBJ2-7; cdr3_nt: TGTGCCAGTAGCCGTACCAACGAGCAGTACTTC; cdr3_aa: CASSRTNEQYF
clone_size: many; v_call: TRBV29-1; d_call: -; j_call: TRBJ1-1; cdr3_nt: TGCAGCGTGAAACAGGATGAAGCTTTCTTT; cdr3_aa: CSVKQDEAFF
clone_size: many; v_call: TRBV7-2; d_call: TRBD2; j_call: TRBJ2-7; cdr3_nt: TGTGCCAGCACCCTAGCGGGAGCGGTCGAGCAGTACTTC; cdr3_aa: CASTLAGAVEQYF
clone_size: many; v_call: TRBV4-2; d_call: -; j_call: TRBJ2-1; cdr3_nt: TGTGCCAGCAGCCAAGTATCTGGGGGGCGGGACAATGAGCAGTTCTTC; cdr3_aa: CASSQVSGGRDNEQFF
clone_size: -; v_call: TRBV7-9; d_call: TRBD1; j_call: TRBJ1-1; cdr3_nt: TGTGCCAGCAGCCCGCCAAATGGACAGGCTCGAGAAGCTTTCTTT; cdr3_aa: CASSPPNGQAREAFF
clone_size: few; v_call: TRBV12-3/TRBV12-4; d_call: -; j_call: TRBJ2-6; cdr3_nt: TGTGCCAGCAATTTGGGAGCTGGGGCCAACGTCCTGACTTTC; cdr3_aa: CASNLGAGANVLTF
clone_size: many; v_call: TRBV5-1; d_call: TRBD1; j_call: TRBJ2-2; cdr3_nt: TGCGCCAGCAGCTTCAGGACAGGGATGAACACCGGGGAGCTGTTTTTT; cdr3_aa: CASSFRTGMNTGELFF
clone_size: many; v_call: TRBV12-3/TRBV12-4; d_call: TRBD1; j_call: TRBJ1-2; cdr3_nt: TGTGCCAGTTCGACAGGGGTAATGGATGGCTACACCTTC; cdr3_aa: CASSTGVMDGYTF
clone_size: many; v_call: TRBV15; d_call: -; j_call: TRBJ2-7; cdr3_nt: TGTGCCACCAGCAGAGCCTTCGACAGGCCCTCCTACGAGCAGTACTTC; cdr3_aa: CATSRAFDRPSYEQYF
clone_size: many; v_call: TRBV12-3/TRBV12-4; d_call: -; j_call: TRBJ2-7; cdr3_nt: TGTGCCAGCAGTTTGATCAGGGGCGAGCAGTACTTC; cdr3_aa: CASSLIRGEQYF
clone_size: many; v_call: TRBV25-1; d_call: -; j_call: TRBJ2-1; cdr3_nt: TGTGCCAGCAGTGAATTGCGGCCTACCTACAATGAGCAGTTCTTC; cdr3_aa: CASSELRPTYNEQFF
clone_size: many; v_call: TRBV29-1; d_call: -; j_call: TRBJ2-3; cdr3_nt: TGCAGCGTTGGACTAGTTGGAAATACGCAGTATTTT; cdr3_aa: CSVGLVGNTQYF
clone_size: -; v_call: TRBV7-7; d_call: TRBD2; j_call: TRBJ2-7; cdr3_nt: TGTGCCAGCAGCGCAAATACCGGGACTAACTACGAGCAGTACTTC; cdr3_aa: CASSANTGTNYEQYF
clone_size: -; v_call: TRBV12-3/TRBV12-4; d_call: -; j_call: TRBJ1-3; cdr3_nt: TGTGCCAGCAGTTTACGGCCAGGAGTCGGAAACACCATATATTTT; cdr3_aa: CASSLRPGVGNTIYF
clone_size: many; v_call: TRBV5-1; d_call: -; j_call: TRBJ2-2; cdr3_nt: TGCGCCAGCAGCTGGACCTCCTCGGGGACCGGGGAGCTGTTTTTT; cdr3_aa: CASSWTSSGTGELFF
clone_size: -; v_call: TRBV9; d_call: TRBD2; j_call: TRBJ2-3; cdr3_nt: TGTGCCAGCAGCCTAGGACTAGCGGGAGTTTGGACAGATACGCAGTATTTT; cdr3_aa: CASSLGLAGVWTDTQYF
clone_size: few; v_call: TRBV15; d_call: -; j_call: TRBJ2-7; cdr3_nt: TGTGCCACCAGCGGAGAGGGGTTGTGGGGCGAGCAGTACTTC; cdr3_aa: CATSGEGLWGEQYF
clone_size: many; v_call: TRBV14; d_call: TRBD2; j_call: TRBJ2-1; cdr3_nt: TGTGCCAGCAGCCAAGATATAGGGCTAGCGGCCAACAATGAGCAGTTCTTC; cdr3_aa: CASSQDIGLAANNEQFF
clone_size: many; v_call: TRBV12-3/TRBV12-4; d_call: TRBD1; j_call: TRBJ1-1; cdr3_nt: TGTGCCAGCAGTCCTTGGACAGGGAACACTGAAGCTTTCTTT; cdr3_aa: CASSPWTGNTEAFF
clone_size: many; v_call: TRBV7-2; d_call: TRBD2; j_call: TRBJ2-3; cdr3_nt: TGTGCCAGCAGCTTAAGGCTAGCGGGATCGACAGATACGCAGTATTTT; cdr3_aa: CASSLRLAGSTDTQYF
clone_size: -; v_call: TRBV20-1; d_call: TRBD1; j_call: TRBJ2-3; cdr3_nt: TGCAGTGTCTCGGACAGGGAAGGCGGCACAGATACGCAGTATTTT; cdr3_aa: CSVSDREGGTDTQYF